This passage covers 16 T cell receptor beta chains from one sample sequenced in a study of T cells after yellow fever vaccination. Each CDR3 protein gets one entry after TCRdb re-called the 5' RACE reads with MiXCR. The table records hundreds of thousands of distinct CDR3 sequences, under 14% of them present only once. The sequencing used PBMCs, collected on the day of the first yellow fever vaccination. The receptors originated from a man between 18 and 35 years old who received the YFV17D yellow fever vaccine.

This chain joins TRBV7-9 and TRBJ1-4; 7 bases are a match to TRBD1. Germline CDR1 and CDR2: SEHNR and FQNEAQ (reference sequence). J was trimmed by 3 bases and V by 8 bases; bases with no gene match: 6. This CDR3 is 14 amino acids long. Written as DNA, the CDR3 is TGTGCCAGCTGTAGGGGGCATGCTAATGAAAAACTGTTTTTT. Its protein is CASCRGHANEKLFF.

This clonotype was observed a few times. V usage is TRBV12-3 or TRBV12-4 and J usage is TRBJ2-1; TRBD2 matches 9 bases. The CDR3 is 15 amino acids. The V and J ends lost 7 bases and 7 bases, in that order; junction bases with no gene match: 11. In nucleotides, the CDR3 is TGTGCCAGCAATCCCCCTGGCGGGGGGGCGAATGAGCAGTTCTTC. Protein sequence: CASNPPGGGANEQFF.

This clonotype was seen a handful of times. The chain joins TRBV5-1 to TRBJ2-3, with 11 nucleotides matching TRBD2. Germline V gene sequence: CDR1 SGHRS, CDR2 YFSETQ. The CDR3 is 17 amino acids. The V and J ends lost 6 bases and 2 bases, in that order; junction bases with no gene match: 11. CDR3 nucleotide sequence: TGCGCCAGCACCAATGAAGCTAGCGGGGGGCTCACAGATACGCAGTATTTT. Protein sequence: CASTNEASGGLTDTQYF.

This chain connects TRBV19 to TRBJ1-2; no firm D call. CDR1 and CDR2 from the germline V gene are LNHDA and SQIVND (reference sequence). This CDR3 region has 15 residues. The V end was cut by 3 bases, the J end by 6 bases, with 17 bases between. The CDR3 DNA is TGTGCCAGTAGTATTTTTCCGGGCAGCTCAGATGGCTACACCTTC. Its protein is CASSIFPGSSDGYTF.

Here the CDR3 reads CASSGGFSTDTQYF. The CDR3 nucleotides are TGTGCCAGCAGTGGCGGATTCAGCACAGATACGCAGTATTTT. The chain links TRBV25-1 to TRBJ2-3; D remains ambiguous. CDR1 and CDR2 (germline): MGHDK, SYGVNS. The CDR3 has 14 residues. Trimming took 4 bases from V and 0 from J, leaving 8 bases between them. Filled out from reference TRBV25-1 and TRBJ2-3, the complete variable domain reads EADIYQTPRYLVIGTGKKITLECSQTMGHDKMYWYQQDPGMELHLIHYSYGVNSTEKGDLSSESTVSRIRTEHFPLTLESARPSHTSQYLCASSGGFSTDTQYFGPGTRLTVL.

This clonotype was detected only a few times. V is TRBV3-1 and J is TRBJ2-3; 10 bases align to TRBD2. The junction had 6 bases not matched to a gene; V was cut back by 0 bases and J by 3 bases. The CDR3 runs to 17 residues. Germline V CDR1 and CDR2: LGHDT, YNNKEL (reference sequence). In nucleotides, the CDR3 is TGTGCCAGCAGCCAAGATCGAGTACTAGCGGGGACAGATACGCAGTATTTT. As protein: CASSQDRVLAGTDTQYF.

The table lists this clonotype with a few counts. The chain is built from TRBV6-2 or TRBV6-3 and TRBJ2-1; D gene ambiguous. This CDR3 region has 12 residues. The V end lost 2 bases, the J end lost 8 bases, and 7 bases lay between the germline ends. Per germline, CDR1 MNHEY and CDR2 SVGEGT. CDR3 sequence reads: CASSYVPYEQFF. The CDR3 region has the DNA TGTGCCAGCAGTTACGTACCGTATGAGCAGTTCTTC.

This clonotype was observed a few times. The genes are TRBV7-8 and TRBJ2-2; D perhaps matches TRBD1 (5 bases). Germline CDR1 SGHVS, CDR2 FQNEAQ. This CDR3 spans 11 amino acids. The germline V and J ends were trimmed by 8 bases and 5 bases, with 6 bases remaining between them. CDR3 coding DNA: TGTGCCAGCGGGGCGACCGGGGAGCTGTTTTTT. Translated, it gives CASGATGELFF.

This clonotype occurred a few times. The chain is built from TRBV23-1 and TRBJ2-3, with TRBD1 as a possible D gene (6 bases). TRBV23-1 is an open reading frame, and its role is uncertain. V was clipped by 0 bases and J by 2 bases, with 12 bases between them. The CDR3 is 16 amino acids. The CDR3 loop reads CASSQSCRGDTDTQYF. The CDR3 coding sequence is TGCGCCAGCAGTCAATCGTGCAGGGGCGACACAGATACGCAGTATTTT.

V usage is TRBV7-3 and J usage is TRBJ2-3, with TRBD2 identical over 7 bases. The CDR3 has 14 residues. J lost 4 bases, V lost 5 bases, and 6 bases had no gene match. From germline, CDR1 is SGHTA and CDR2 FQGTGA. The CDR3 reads CASSPLADPDTQYF. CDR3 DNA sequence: TGTGCCAGCAGCCCCCTAGCGGACCCAGATACGCAGTATTTT.

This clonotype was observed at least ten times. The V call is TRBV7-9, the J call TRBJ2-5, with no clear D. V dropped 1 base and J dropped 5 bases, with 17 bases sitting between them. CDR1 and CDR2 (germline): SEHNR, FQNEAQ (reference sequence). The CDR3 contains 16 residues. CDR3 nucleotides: TGTGCCAGCAGCTTAGAATTATCGCGAACTCGGGAGACCCAGTACTTC. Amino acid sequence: CASSLELSRTRETQYF.

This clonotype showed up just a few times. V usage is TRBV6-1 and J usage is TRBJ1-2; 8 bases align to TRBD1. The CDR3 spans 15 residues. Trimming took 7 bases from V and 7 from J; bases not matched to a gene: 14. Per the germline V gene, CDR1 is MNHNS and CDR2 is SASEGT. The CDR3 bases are TGTGCCAGCACCGAAAGGGACAGGCACCCTTTTGGCTACACCTTC. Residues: CASTERDRHPFGYTF.

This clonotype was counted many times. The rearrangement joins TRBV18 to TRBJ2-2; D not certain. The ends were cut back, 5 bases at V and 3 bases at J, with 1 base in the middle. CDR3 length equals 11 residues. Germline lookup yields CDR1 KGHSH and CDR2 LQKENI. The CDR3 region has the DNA TGTGCCAGCTCAGACACCGGGGAGCTGTTTTTT. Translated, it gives CASSDTGELFF. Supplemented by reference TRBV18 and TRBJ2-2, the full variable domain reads NAGVMQNPRHLVRRRGQEARLRCSPMKGHSHVYWYRQLPEEGLKFMVYLQKENIIDESGMPKERFSAEFPKEGPSILRIQQVVRGDSAAYFCASSDTGELFFGEGSRLTVL.

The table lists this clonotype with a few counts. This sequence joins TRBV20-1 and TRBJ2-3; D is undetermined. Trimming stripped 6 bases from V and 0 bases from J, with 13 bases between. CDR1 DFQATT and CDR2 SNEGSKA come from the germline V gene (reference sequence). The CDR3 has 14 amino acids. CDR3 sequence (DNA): TGCAGTGCCCCGCCTCACCCTAGCACAGATACGCAGTATTTT. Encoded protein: CSAPPHPSTDTQYF.

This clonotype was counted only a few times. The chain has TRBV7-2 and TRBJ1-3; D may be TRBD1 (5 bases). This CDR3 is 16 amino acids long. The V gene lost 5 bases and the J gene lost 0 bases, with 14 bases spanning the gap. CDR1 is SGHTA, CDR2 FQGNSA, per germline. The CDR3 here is CASSPMGVLSGNTIYF. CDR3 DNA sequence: TGTGCCAGCAGCCCCATGGGGGTTCTCTCTGGAAACACCATATATTTT.

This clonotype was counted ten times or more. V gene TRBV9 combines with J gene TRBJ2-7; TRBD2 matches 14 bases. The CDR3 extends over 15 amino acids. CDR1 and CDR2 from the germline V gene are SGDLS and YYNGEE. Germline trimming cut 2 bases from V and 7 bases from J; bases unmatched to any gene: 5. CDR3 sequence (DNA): TGTGCCAGCAGCGTGGGACTAGCGGGGGAAAGAGAGCAGTACTTC. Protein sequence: CASSVGLAGEREQYF.